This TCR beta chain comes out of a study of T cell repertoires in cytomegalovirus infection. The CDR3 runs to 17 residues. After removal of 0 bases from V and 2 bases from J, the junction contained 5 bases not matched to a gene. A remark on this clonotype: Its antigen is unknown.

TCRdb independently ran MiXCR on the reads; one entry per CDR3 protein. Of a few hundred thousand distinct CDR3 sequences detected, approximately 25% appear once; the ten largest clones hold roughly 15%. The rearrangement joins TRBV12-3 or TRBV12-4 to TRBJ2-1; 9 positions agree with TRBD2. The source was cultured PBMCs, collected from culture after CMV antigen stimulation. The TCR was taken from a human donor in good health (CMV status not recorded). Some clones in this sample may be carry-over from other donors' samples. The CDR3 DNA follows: TGTGCCAGCAGTTTAGCGCGGTCTAGCGGGGCCTACAATGAGCAGTTCTTC. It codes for CASSLARSSGAYNEQFF.